This record covers a single TCR beta chain. Its target is unknown. This specimen belongs to a study of cytomegalovirus exposure and HLA in healthy donors. Study-wide background: The use of the same platform for the 90 to 150 validation repertoires and the roughly 700 first-cohort repertoires was reported by a later analysis.

V was pared by 0 bases and J by 3 bases, with 12 bases between. This CDR3 region has 15 residues. CDR1 is SGHAT, CDR2 FQNNGV, per germline. The study's findings and limits: Across donors, most TCRs were seen rarely, yet some public ones were widespread.

The donors formed part of the roughly 120-subject validation cohort, distinct from the roughly 620-subject first cohort. The protocol was immunoSEQ multiplex PCR, while the TCRdb copy is restricted to in-frame clones and leaves out a portion. The sample consists of some 250,000 clones, roughly 87% of them appearing once. This chain links TRBV11-2 with TRBJ2-7, with D tentatively TRBD1 (5 bases). The clonotype comes from a woman aged 25 to 45 in good health and CMV-seronegative. Source material: PBMCs. CDR3 DNA sequence: TGTGCCAGCAGCTTAGATATCGAAACAGGCTACGAGCAGTACTTC. Its protein is CASSLDIETGYEQYF.